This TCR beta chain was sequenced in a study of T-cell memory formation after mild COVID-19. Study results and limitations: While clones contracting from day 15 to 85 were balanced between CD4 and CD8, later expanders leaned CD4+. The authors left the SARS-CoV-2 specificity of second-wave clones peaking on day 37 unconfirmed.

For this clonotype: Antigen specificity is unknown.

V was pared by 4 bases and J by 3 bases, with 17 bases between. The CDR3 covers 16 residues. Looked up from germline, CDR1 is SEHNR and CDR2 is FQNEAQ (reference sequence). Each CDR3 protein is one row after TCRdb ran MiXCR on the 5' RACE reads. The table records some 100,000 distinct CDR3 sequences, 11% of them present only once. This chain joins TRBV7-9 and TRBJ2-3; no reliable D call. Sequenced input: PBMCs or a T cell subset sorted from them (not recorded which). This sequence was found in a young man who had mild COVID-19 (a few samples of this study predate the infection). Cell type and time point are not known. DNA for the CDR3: TGTGCCAGCAGCTCGAGATTAGGGCAGGTAACAGATACGCAGTATTTT. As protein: CASSSRLGQVTDTQYF.